This T cell receptor (beta chain) is from a study of Graves' ophthalmopathy and Graves' hyperthyroidism. Findings of the study overall: In blood, most expanded thyroid clonotypes above 0.001 frequency were also detected. It was with 70.59% sensitivity and roughly 75% specificity that the model predicted ophthalmopathy progression.

Amplifying from RNA transcripts, the study obtained TCR beta CDR3 regions. The authors performed first-round RT-PCR with HTBI primers and then a second-round multiplex PCR. Via MiXCR, TCRdb re-called the multiplex PCR reads, giving one row per CDR3 protein. The sample has over a million distinct CDR3 sequences; 35% to 40% are singletons. Comment on this clonotype: The antigen is unknown.

Patients were left out if they had other autoimmune diseases, uncontrolled infections, pregnancy or lactation. This CDR3 is built from 15 residues. Germline lookup yields CDR1 MNHNS and CDR2 SASEGT. V trimming: 7 bases; J trimming: 3 bases; junction bases outside the gene matches: 8. This sequence was found in an adult man with Graves' hyperthyroidism. Sequenced material: peripheral blood or thyroid tissue (not recorded which). V usage is TRBV6-1 and J usage is TRBJ1-5; 8 bases fit TRBD1. Here the CDR3 reads CASNPGGGYNQPQHF. The CDR3 DNA sequence: TGTGCCAGCAACCCAGGGGGCGGATACAATCAGCCCCAGCATTTT.